Listed below are T cell receptor beta chains from one sample, sequenced in a study of CXCR3-negative and CXCR3-positive naive CD8 T cells. TCRdb derives one entry per CDR3 protein from the 5' RACE reads, leaving out DNA. This table holds about 6,700 distinct CDR3 sequences. The sequencing sample was made of naive CXCR3+ CD8+ T cells from blood. Receptor source: a human donor in good health. Some clones in this sample may be carry-over from other donors' samples. Both conserved end residues are part of each CDR3. Each record gives: CDR3 protein, J gene, clone size, V gene. Expanded clones are given a class, and other clones once, few, many or no size at all.

CSVEYKTDPRETQYF	TRBJ2-5	medium-sized	TRBV29-1
CSVDLGIIYGYTF	TRBJ1-2	-	TRBV29-1
CSVEGQAYQETQYF	TRBJ2-5	medium-sized	TRBV29-1
CSGKGQGTEAFF	TRBJ1-1	medium-sized	TRBV29-1
CASSLEGNTGELFF	TRBJ2-2	-	TRBV5-1
CASSSLMGYTEAFF	TRBJ1-1	-	TRBV28
CSARSPGGVDGELFF	TRBJ2-2	-	TRBV20-1
CSVETSVDYEQYF	TRBJ2-7	-	TRBV29-1
CSASSRENTEAFF	TRBJ1-1	-	TRBV20-1
CSVEVEANSNQPQHF	TRBJ1-5	medium-sized	TRBV29-1
CSASEGQGPYGYTF	TRBJ1-2	-	TRBV29-1
CASSQDHQGDEQFF	TRBJ2-1	medium-sized	TRBV4-3
CASSQVQLAGVGETQYF	TRBJ2-5	-	TRBV3-1
CASSQDSSFTDTQYF	TRBJ2-3	medium-sized	TRBV4-1
CASSGGNTIYF	TRBJ1-3	-	TRBV25-1
CASSSYGGLNTGELFF	TRBJ2-2	-	TRBV13
CSATSQTKTDTQYF	TRBJ2-3	-	TRBV20-1
CSVLGTDKNIQYF	TRBJ2-4	-	TRBV29-1
CASTQMGTGRETQYF	TRBJ2-5	-	TRBV28
CASSTRLAEQETQYF	TRBJ2-5	-	TRBV6-5
CASSFSHGEATGELFF	TRBJ2-2	medium-sized	TRBV27
CASSNLPGSGRINEQFF	TRBJ2-1	-	TRBV6-2/TRBV6-3
CSVVGDSIYEQYF	TRBJ2-7	-	TRBV29-1
CATSIEVASPVTQYF	TRBJ2-7	-	TRBV28
CATAVEGSYNEQFF	TRBJ2-1	-	TRBV10-3
CASRRQGANTEAFF	TRBJ1-1	-	TRBV2
CASSQVGRGNEQFF	TRBJ2-1	medium-sized	TRBV3-1
CASSLLGQGGVEQYF	TRBJ2-7	medium-sized	TRBV28
CASSPRNNEQFF	TRBJ2-1	-	TRBV18
CSATQSGRSSYEQYF	TRBJ2-7	-	TRBV20-1
CSVDVQGWGTGELFF	TRBJ2-2	medium-sized	TRBV29-1
CASSHRGSNQPQHF	TRBJ1-5	-	TRBV28
CASSMQSRSQHF	TRBJ1-5	-	TRBV19
CASSLEFNYGYTF	TRBJ1-2	-	TRBV12-3/TRBV12-4
CSVELAGLQETQYF	TRBJ2-5	medium-sized	TRBV29-1
CASSQDPSWSAQYF	TRBJ2-3	-	TRBV4-3
CASSHPGLWEQFF	TRBJ2-1	-	TRBV14
CSAREPGETYEQYF	TRBJ2-7	-	TRBV20-1
CASSGTGDTQYF	TRBJ2-3	-	TRBV28
CASSLGVDNYGYTF	TRBJ1-2	-	TRBV7-8
CASSLNPREGNEQFF	TRBJ2-1	medium-sized	TRBV5-1
CSVEYGQPYEQYF	TRBJ2-7	-	TRBV29-1
CASSAEGVGNEQFF	TRBJ2-1	-	TRBV12-3/TRBV12-4
CSALDPRTYNEQFF	TRBJ2-1	-	TRBV20-1
CASSSGLAGGRYEQYF	TRBJ2-7	-	TRBV5-1
CAISDRDSGQRGELFF	TRBJ2-2	-	TRBV10-3
CSVLTQTSYEQYF	TRBJ2-7	-	TRBV29-1
CAISGDNPGDEQFF	TRBJ2-1	medium-sized	TRBV10-3
CASSPWSLGEQFF	TRBJ2-1	-	TRBV7-9
CASSPYSSSYEQYF	TRBJ2-7	-	TRBV11-2
CASSSWSYEQYF	TRBJ2-7	-	TRBV7-9
CASSPLGNMNTEAFF	TRBJ1-1	-	TRBV18
CSARDRSGTYNEQFF	TRBJ2-1	medium-sized	TRBV20-1
CASSWTSNQPQHF	TRBJ1-5	-	TRBV28
CASSSSPYEQYF	TRBJ2-7	-	TRBV28
CSVEERYNEQFF	TRBJ2-1	-	TRBV29-1
CSAKVGHKNQPQHF	TRBJ1-5	medium-sized	TRBV20-1
CAISEISGLEQFF	TRBJ2-1	-	TRBV10-3